The TCR beta chain under discussion was sequenced for a study of cytomegalovirus exposure and HLA in healthy donors. Overall study: Among 350 to 500 genotyped donors, around 82% fell in the Caucasian-associated ancestry cluster.

To note about this clone: The target antigen is unknown.

Whole-study results and caveats: A later analysis linked a missense variant in DCLRE1C to the trimming of TCR beta V and J genes. Most subjects' HLA-A and HLA-B alleles were reportedly predicted from TCR beta sequences.

The PCR employed 60 Vbeta primers together with 13 Jbeta primers. Sequencing was performed with immunoSEQ multiplex PCR; in TCRdb, only in-frame clones are kept and a portion is missing. This sample carries roughly 160,000 clones, roughly 85% of them seen once, and the ten largest clones take about 2.7%. The CDR3 totals 14 residues. Trimming left V 4 bases short and J 8 bases short, with 17 bases between. The germline CDR1 and CDR2 sequences are PRHDT and FYEKMQ (reference sequence). The chain combines TRBV13 with TRBJ1-2, with D unresolved. The receptor's source is a man aged 25 to 45 in good health and CMV-seropositive. The sequenced sample consisted of PBMCs. CDR3 region: CASSSIKAGFGYTF. The DNA of the CDR3 is TGTGCCAGCAGCTCCATTAAAGCAGGCTTCGGCTACACCTTC.